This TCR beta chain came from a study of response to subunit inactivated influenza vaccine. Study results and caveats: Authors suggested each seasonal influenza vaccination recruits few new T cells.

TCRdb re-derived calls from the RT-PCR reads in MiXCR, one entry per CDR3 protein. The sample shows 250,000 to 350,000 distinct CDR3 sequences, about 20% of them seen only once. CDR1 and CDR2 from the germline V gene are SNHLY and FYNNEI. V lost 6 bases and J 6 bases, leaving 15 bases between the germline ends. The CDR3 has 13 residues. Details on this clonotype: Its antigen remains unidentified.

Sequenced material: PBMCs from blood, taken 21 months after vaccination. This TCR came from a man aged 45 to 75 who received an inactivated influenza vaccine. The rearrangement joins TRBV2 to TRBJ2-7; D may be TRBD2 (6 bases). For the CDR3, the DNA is TGTGCCAGCAGGTCTGATCAGGGAGGCGAGCAGTACTTC. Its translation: CASRSDQGGEQYF.